These 27 T cell receptor beta chains originate from one sample sequenced in a study of breast tumors, draining lymph nodes, adjacent tissues. Each CDR3 protein is one row after TCRdb ran MiXCR on the multiplex PCR reads. The table shows about 230,000 distinct CDR3 sequences, with about 30% occurring only once. Samples came from axillary lymph nodes draining the breast cancer. The sequenced sample consisted of axillary lymph node tissue. These receptor sequences come from a female donor with breast cancer. Some clones in this sample may be carry-over from other donors' samples.

This clonotype was observed at least ten times. This chain connects TRBV5-5 to TRBJ1-4; no clear D. Trimming pared 3 bases from V and 2 bases from J, leaving 11 bases between. The CDR3 is 15 residues long. Germline CDR1 SGHKS, CDR2 YYEKEE (reference sequence). CDR3 sequence: CASSSPSGTNEKLFF. In nucleotides, the CDR3 is TGTGCCAGCAGCTCCCCTTCGGGGACTAATGAAAAACTGTTTTTT.

This clonotype was observed at least ten times. The chain uses TRBV6-5 and TRBJ2-1; D tentatively reads TRBD1 or TRBD2 (6 bases each). Trimming left V 11 bases short and J 7 bases short, with 24 bases between. The CDR3 is made up of 15 amino acids. In germline, CDR1 is MNHEY, CDR2 SVGAGI. The CDR3 DNA sequence: TGTGCCTGCACCCGAGGGGGGCTTCGGGGGAATGAGCAGTTCTTC. This codes for CACTRGGLRGNEQFF.

The chain joins TRBV7-9 to TRBJ2-5; D perhaps matches TRBD1 (5 bases). Germline V CDR1 and CDR2: SEHNR, FQNEAQ (reference sequence). This CDR3 has 14 amino acids. The V end was cut by 5 bases, the J end by 0 bases, with 10 bases between. CDR3 sequence reads: CASSSKGNQETQYF. The DNA of the CDR3 is TGTGCCAGCAGCAGCAAGGGGAACCAAGAGACCCAGTACTTC.

For this clonotype: An end of the junction differs from the germline gene, which may be a read error. This chain connects TRBV5-1 to TRBJ1-6; TRBD1 is a possible D gene (5 bases). The CDR3 consists of 14 residues. Germline assignment: CDR1 SGHRS and CDR2 YFSETQ. The CDR3 DNA reads as TGCGCCAGCAGCTTGTCAGGGAACAATTCCCCCCTCCACTTT. Translated, it gives CASSLSGNNSPLHF.

In its sample, this clonotype was seen many times. V is TRBV4-2 and J is TRBJ2-2; 9 bases match TRBD2. Germline assignment: CDR1 LGHNA and CDR2 YNFKEQ. The CDR3 consists of 18 residues. The V segment lost 0 bases and the J segment 1 base; nucleotides outside the gene matches: 6. The CDR3 region has the DNA TGTGCCAGCAGCCAAGATACGGGACTAGCAGAGAACACCGGGGAGCTGTTTTTT. Translated, it gives CASSQDTGLAENTGELFF.

This clonotype was detected only a few times. V usage is TRBV7-8 and J usage is TRBJ1-1; 9 bases align to TRBD1. The V gene end was trimmed by 5 bases and the J gene end by 3 bases; junction bases not matched to a gene: 4. Germline CDR1 reads SGHVS; CDR2 reads FQNEAQ. CDR3 length equals 14 residues. The CDR3 sequence is CASSPRDRDTEAFF. DNA for the CDR3: TGTGCCAGCAGCCCCCGGGACAGGGACACTGAAGCTTTCTTT.

This clonotype was picked up many times. J is TRBJ2-5 and V is TRBV2; D is ambiguous. Trimming left V 8 bases short and J 1 base short, with 11 bases between. Germline lookup yields CDR1 SNHLY and CDR2 FYNNEI. This CDR3 is 13 amino acids long. The CDR3 loop is CASSGPGQETQYF. For the CDR3, the DNA is TGTGCCAGCTCCGGACCAGGCCAAGAGACCCAGTACTTC.

At least ten counts were recorded for this clonotype. The CDR3: CASSVGATRTGGQETQYF. CDR3 bases: TGTGCCAGCAGCGTAGGGGCTACTAGGACAGGAGGTCAAGAGACCCAGTACTTC. The chain employs TRBV9 and TRBJ2-5; 7 bases map to TRBD1. The CDR3 has 18 amino acids. Germline V gene lookup returns CDR1 SGDLS and CDR2 YYNGEE. The ends lost 0 bases at V and 2 bases at J; junction bases unmatched: 13.

This clonotype appeared a single time. Possible read error: a much larger clone is one base away. The V and J genes are TRBV6-4 and TRBJ2-1; D possibly corresponds to TRBD1 (7 bases). The length of the CDR3 is 16 residues. CDR1 MRHNA and CDR2 SNTAGT come from the germline V gene. CDR3 region: CASSAGGNSGYNEQLF. The CDR3 DNA reads TGTGCCAGCTCCGCAGGGGGGAATAGCGGCTACAATGAGCAGCTCTTC.

With regard to this clonotype: With a much larger clone just one base away, this may be a read error. The chain has TRBV20-1 and TRBJ2-5; a weak D match, TRBD2 (6 bases). Matching the DNA end better, TRBJ2-4 makes the J call doubtful. CDR1 DFQATT and CDR2 SNEGSKA come from the germline V gene (reference sequence). CDR3 length: 14 residues. For the CDR3, the DNA is TGCAGTGCTTGGGGGGACTTAATCAAAACCATTCAGTACTTC. Its protein product is CSAWGDLIKTIQYF.

This clonotype was observed many times. V usage is TRBV12-3 or TRBV12-4 and J usage is TRBJ2-2; 10 positions match TRBD1. Trimming at V came to 9 bases and at J to 5 bases, leaving 3 bases not matched to a gene. This CDR3 contains 13 residues. The CDR3 DNA sequence: TGTGCCAGTCGGACAGGGGGGACCGGGGAGCTGTTTTTT. This sequence encodes CASRTGGTGELFF.

Concerning this clonotype itself: Lacking the conserved final phenylalanine or tryptophan, this CDR3 likely reflects a read error. The V and J genes are TRBV12-3 or TRBV12-4 and TRBJ2-3; the D gene is possibly TRBD2 (5 bases). CDR3 length: 14 residues. V was shortened by 3 bases and J by 3 bases, with 10 bases between the two germline ends. This CDR3 reads CASSFRGETDTQYS. DNA of the CDR3: TGTGCCAGCAGTTTCCGGGGTGAGACAGATACGCAGTATTCT.

The chain joins TRBV6-5 to TRBJ1-5; D remains ambiguous. V was pared by 0 bases and J by 3 bases, with 9 bases between. The CDR3 is made up of 15 amino acids. CDR1 is MNHEY, CDR2 SVGAGI, per germline. The CDR3 DNA reads TGTGCCAGCAGTTACTCGACCGGGATCAATCAGCCCCAGCATTTT. Translated: CASSYSTGINQPQHF.

In regard to this clonotype: A much larger clone differs from this one at a single base, so this may be a read error. The chain is built from TRBV7-6 and TRBJ1-1; D is possibly TRBD1 (5 bases). This CDR3 contains 15 residues. V shed 6 bases and J shed 4 bases, with 18 bases lying between them. CDR1 is SGHVS and CDR2 is FNYEAQ in the germline V gene. The CDR3: CASRRTRGGSTEAFF. The CDR3 nucleotides read TGTGCCAGCAGACGTACCCGCGGGGGGAGCACTGAAGCTTTCTTT. Variable domain in full (rest from reference TRBV7-6 and TRBJ1-1): GAGVSQSPRYKVTKRGQDVALRCDPISGHVSLYWYRQALGQGPEFLTYFNYEAQQDKSGLPNDRFSAERPEGSISTLTIQRTEQRDSAMYRCASRRTRGGSTEAFFGQGTRLTVV.

This clonotype was found once. Possible read error: a much larger clone is one base away. V usage is TRBV6-2 or TRBV6-3 and J usage is TRBJ2-7; D call uncertain. V was cut by 5 bases and J by 4 bases, with 18 bases left in between. The CDR3 spans 15 residues. Germline CDR1 MNHEY, CDR2 SVGEGT. CDR3 loop: CASSHNRGIEYEQYF. The CDR3 nucleotides are TGTGCCAGCAGTCACAACCGCGGAATAGAATACGAGCAGTACTTC.

This clonotype was counted ten times or more. V and J are TRBV6-5 and TRBJ1-6; D remains ambiguous. Germline V lookup: CDR1 MNHEY, CDR2 SVGAGI. This CDR3 region has 14 residues. Trimming took 7 bases from V and 1 from J, leaving 8 bases between them. The CDR3 coding sequence is TGTGCCAGCAAGCGGGGATCCTATAATTCACCCCTCCACTTT. Protein product: CASKRGSYNSPLHF.

The chain has TRBV6-5 and TRBJ1-6; TRBD1 matches at 10 bases. V lost 8 bases and J lost 12; bases outside the gene matches: 10. Germline CDR1 reads MNHEY; CDR2 reads SVGAGI. The length of the CDR3 is 14 residues. In nucleotides, the CDR3 is TGTGCCAGCGGCCAGACAGGGGGCGCTGAACCCCTCCACTTT. This gives the protein CASGQTGGAEPLHF.

In regard to this clonotype: The junction departs from the called germline gene at one end, perhaps through a read error. The chain uses TRBV20-1 and TRBJ2-3, with no clear D. The CDR3 is 12 amino acids. Germline V gene data show CDR1 as DFQATT and CDR2 as SNEGSKA (reference sequence). The CDR3 region is CSASGCTDTPCF. CDR3 in DNA: TGCAGTGCTAGTGGGTGCACAGATACGCCGTGTTTT.

This clonotype showed up many times. The rearrangement uses TRBV5-1 and TRBJ2-7, with 11 bases matching TRBD2. The CDR3 consists of 15 residues. The V segment lost 4 bases and the J segment 1 base; nucleotides outside the gene matches: 4. Germline V gives CDR1 SGHRS, CDR2 YFSETQ. The CDR3 DNA is TGCGCCAGCAGCCCCGTAGCGGGAGGGTCCTACGAGCAGTACTTC. It specifies CASSPVAGGSYEQYF.

In its sample, this clonotype was seen many times. V is TRBV30 and J is TRBJ2-3; TRBD1 is a possible D gene (6 bases). V dropped 5 bases and J dropped 8 bases, with 11 bases sitting between them. Germline CDR1 GTSNPN, CDR2 SVGIG (reference sequence). CDR3 length: 11 amino acids. This CDR3 is CAWGGSGTQYF. CDR3 nucleotide sequence: TGTGCCTGGGGGGGCTCCGGTACGCAGTATTTT.

There are many counts of this clonotype. The rearrangement uses TRBV3-1 and TRBJ2-1; D gene uncertain. The CDR3 has 13 residues. The ends were cut back, 0 bases at V and 5 bases at J, with 5 bases in the middle. Germline CDR1 and CDR2: LGHDT and YNNKEL (reference sequence). The CDR3: CASSQELDNEQFF. In DNA form, the CDR3 reads TGTGCCAGCAGCCAAGAGCTGGACAATGAGCAGTTCTTC.

There are many counts of this clonotype. Sequence at one end of the junction differs from germline and may be a read error. The chain joins TRBV12-3 or TRBV12-4 to TRBJ1-6; possible D gene TRBD1, 5 bases. The CDR3 contains 13 residues. The CDR3 sequence: CAGSKKGHSPLHF. The CDR3 DNA reads as TGTGCCGGCAGTAAGAAGGGGCATTCACCCCTCCACTTT.

This clonotype was counted between two and nine times. The rearrangement joins TRBV7-8 to TRBJ1-1, with D maybe TRBD1 (5 bases). The CDR3 covers 14 residues. Germline-derived CDR1 and CDR2 are SGHVS and FQNEAQ. V was cut by 3 bases and J by 4 bases, with 12 bases left in between. The CDR3 bases are TGTGCCAGCAGCTTTGGAGGGGAAAGCACTGAAGCTTTCTTT. This gives the protein CASSFGGESTEAFF.

CDR3 nucleotides: TGCGCCAGCAGCCAAGCGGCTAGCGGGTTCACAGATACGCAGTATTTT. It specifies CASSQAASGFTDTQYF. The rearrangement links TRBV4-1 to TRBJ2-3, with 8 bases lining up with TRBD2. Trimming took 1 base from V and 2 from J; bases not matched to a gene: 5. CDR1 MGHRA and CDR2 YSYEKL come from the germline V gene. The CDR3 runs 16 residues.

Many counts were recorded for this clonotype. This sequence joins TRBV30 and TRBJ1-5; TRBD1 aligns across 8 bases. The germline CDR1 and CDR2 sequences are GTSNPN and SVGIG (reference sequence). The CDR3 totals 15 residues. The V gene end was trimmed by 3 bases and the J gene end by 3 bases; junction bases not matched to a gene: 7. CDR3 sequence (DNA): TGTGCCTGGAGAGGGAGGACAGGGCCCAATCAGCCCCAGCATTTT. Its protein is CAWRGRTGPNQPQHF.

The sample holds many counts of this clonotype. The chain combines TRBV5-4 with TRBJ2-3, with 7 bases aligning to TRBD1. The trim removed 4 bases at V and 2 bases at J, leaving 10 bases unmatched. Germline assignment: CDR1 SGHNT and CDR2 YYREEE (reference sequence). This CDR3 contains 16 residues. CDR3 sequence: CASSPARDRATDTQYF. CDR3 in DNA: TGTGCCAGCAGCCCGGCGAGGGACAGAGCCACAGATACGCAGTATTTT.

Details on this clonotype: Because it lacks the conserved phenylalanine or tryptophan at the end, this CDR3 is likely a read error. The J gene is TRBJ2-1, the V gene TRBV7-9, with D possibly TRBD2 on 5 matching bases. V shed 9 bases and J shed 11 bases, with 23 bases lying between them. Germline CDR1 is SEHNR and CDR2 is FQNEAQ (reference sequence). The CDR3 contains 14 residues. The CDR3 region is CASSPVGDERQQFL. In nucleotides, the CDR3 is TGTGCCAGTAGCCCAGTAGGAGACGAGCGGCAGCAGTTCCTC.